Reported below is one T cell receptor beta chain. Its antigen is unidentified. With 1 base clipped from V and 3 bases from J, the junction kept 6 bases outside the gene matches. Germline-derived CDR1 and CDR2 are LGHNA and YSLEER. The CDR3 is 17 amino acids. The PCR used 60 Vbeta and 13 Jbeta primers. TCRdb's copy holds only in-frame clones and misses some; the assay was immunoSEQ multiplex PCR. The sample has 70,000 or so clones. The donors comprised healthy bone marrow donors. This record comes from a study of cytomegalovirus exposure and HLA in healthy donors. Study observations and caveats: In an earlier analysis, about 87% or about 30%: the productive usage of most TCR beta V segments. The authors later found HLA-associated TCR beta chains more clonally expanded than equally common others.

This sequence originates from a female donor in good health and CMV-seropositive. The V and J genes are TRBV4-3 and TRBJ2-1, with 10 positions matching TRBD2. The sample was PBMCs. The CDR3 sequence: CASSQGVAGGGYNEQFF. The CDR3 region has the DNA TGCGCCAGCAGCCAAGGGGTAGCGGGAGGTGGCTACAATGAGCAGTTCTTC.